This passage covers 21 T cell receptor beta chains from one sample sequenced in a study of T cell repertoires in cytomegalovirus infection. No cognate antigen is known for these TCRs. TCRdb used MiXCR to reprocess the reads, holding one entry per CDR3 protein. This table holds some 920,000 distinct CDR3 sequences, under 40% found once. Sample: cultured CD8+ T cells from PBMCs, taken from culture after CMV antigen stimulation. These receptors were collected from a human donor in good health (CMV status not recorded). Some clones in this sample may be carry-over from other donors' samples.

Many counts were recorded for this clonotype. The rearrangement joins TRBV7-2 to TRBJ2-1; D may be TRBD2 (6 bases). Trimming cost V 5 bases and J 0 bases, with 11 bases left between them. The CDR3 has 15 residues. Germline lookup yields CDR1 SGHTA and CDR2 FQGNSA. In nucleotides, the CDR3 is TGTGCCAGCAGCGACCGGGGGAGCTCCTACAATGAGCAGTTCTTC. This gives the protein CASSDRGSSYNEQFF.

V is TRBV5-6 and J is TRBJ1-6; D perhaps matches TRBD1 (5 bases). Deletions cut 0 bases from V and 10 bases from J, with 11 bases between. The CDR3 totals 14 residues. Germline CDR1 reads SGHDT; CDR2 reads YYEEEE. Written as DNA, the CDR3 is TGTGCCAGCAGCTTGGGAGGGACGCGATCACCCCTCCACTTT. Its translation is CASSLGGTRSPLHF.

This clonotype occurred many times. J is TRBJ2-3 and V is TRBV4-3; no clear D. The CDR3 spans 17 residues. The V end was cut by 0 bases, the J end by 1 base, with 14 bases between. In germline, CDR1 is LGHNA, CDR2 YSLEER. The CDR3 is CASSQEEAGSGTDTQYF. CDR3 coding DNA: TGCGCCAGCAGCCAAGAGGAAGCTGGAAGTGGCACAGATACGCAGTATTTT.

There are a few counts of this clonotype. The chain uses TRBV5-5 and TRBJ2-3; D is unclear. The CDR3 is 14 amino acids. V dropped 4 bases and J dropped 2 bases, with 11 bases sitting between them. Looked up from germline, CDR1 is SGHKS and CDR2 is YYEKEE (reference sequence). CDR3 nucleotide sequence: TGTGCCAGCAGCCCCCCGGAGACCACAGATACGCAGTATTTT. It codes for CASSPPETTDTQYF.

V is TRBV6-2 or TRBV6-3 and J is TRBJ1-5, with a tentative D call TRBD1 (5 bases). Trimming left V 2 bases short and J 3 bases short, with 8 bases between. Germline lookup yields CDR1 MNHEY and CDR2 SVGEGT. CDR3 length: 14 amino acids. The CDR3 loop reads CASSYRQINQPQHF. CDR3 bases: TGTGCCAGCAGTTACCGACAGATCAATCAGCCCCAGCATTTT.

This clonotype occurred a few times. The chain combines TRBV6-6 with TRBJ1-1; D remains unclear. CDR1 and CDR2 (germline): MNHNY, SVGAGI (reference sequence). V was cut by 6 bases and J by 7 bases, with 15 bases left in between. The CDR3 totals 13 residues. The CDR3: CASSRLGRREAFF. The CDR3 DNA sequence: TGTGCCAGCAGCCGGCTTGGCCGCCGTGAAGCTTTCTTT.

This rearrangement joins TRBV6-2 or TRBV6-3 to TRBJ1-6; the D gene is possibly TRBD1 (6 bases). Germline values: CDR1 MNHEY, CDR2 SVGEGT. This CDR3 is built from 13 residues. V was clipped by 8 bases and J by 14 bases, with 19 bases between them. The CDR3, as DNA: TGTGCCAGCTGGGACACCTCAAATTACGCCCTCCACTTT. Translated: CASWDTSNYALHF.

J is TRBJ2-2 and V is TRBV6-2 or TRBV6-3; TRBD1 agrees at 7 bases. The CDR3 is made up of 14 amino acids. Germline CDR1 is MNHEY and CDR2 is SVGEGT. Trimming removed 11 bases from V and 6 bases from J; junction bases left unmatched: 12. CDR3 protein: CAVPGQFRSGELFF. DNA of the CDR3: TGTGCCGTTCCGGGACAGTTTCGTTCCGGGGAGCTGTTTTTT.

This clonotype was counted ten times or more. This sequence joins TRBV12-3 or TRBV12-4 and TRBJ2-2, with D unresolved. Trimming took off 2 bases at V and 7 bases at J, with 5 bases between the two ends. The length of the CDR3 is 12 residues. The CDR3 sequence is CASSLSYGELFF. The CDR3 nucleotides are TGTGCCAGCAGTTTAAGTTACGGGGAGCTGTTTTTT.

In its sample, this clonotype was seen once. J is TRBJ2-7 and V is TRBV5-4; D might be TRBD1 (5 bases). Germline V gives CDR1 SGHNT, CDR2 YYREEE (reference sequence). The CDR3 extends over 16 amino acids. Between the trimmed V and J ends, which lost 2 bases and 7 bases, there was a span of 22 bases. The CDR3 reads CASSFDSPYLPREQYF. The CDR3 region has the DNA TGTGCCAGCAGCTTCGACAGTCCGTATCTTCCTAGGGAGCAGTACTTC.

The chain uses TRBV7-8 and TRBJ1-1; D is uncertain. Trimming pared 1 base from V and 6 bases from J, leaving 12 bases between. Germline-derived CDR1 and CDR2 are SGHVS and FQNEAQ. There are 14 residues in the CDR3. The CDR3 sequence: CASSLDLSGPEAFF. The DNA of the CDR3 is TGTGCCAGCAGCTTAGATCTCTCGGGTCCTGAAGCTTTCTTT.

This clonotype was found a few times. This chain joins TRBV7-9 and TRBJ2-5, with 11 nucleotides matching TRBD2. The germline V gene encodes CDR1 SEHNR and CDR2 FQNEAQ (reference sequence). The V gene end was trimmed by 5 bases and the J gene end by 5 bases; junction bases not matched to a gene: 7. The CDR3 extends over 15 amino acids. The CDR3 nucleotides are TGTGCCAGCAGCAAGTCTAGCGGGGGGACGGAGACCCAGTACTTC. Translating gives CASSKSSGGTETQYF.

This clonotype was seen at least ten times. This sequence joins TRBV7-9 and TRBJ1-2, with a tentative D call TRBD1 (5 bases). The germline V and J ends were trimmed by 0 bases and 6 bases, with 14 bases remaining between them. The CDR3 extends over 15 amino acids. Germline values: CDR1 SEHNR, CDR2 FQNEAQ (reference sequence). In DNA form, the CDR3 reads TGTGCCAGCAGCTTAGCTGATGGCAGGGTAAATGGCTACACCTTC. The encoded protein is CASSLADGRVNGYTF.

This chain uses TRBV6-5 with TRBJ1-1; D unclear. This CDR3 region has 16 residues. Germline V CDR1 and CDR2: MNHEY, SVGAGI. V was trimmed by 2 bases and J by 4 bases, leaving 17 bases between them. The CDR3 loop reads CASSYGWEVIGTEAFF. CDR3 DNA sequence: TGTGCCAGCAGTTACGGATGGGAGGTGATCGGCACTGAAGCTTTCTTT.

The CDR3 loop is CATSDRRASSTDTQYF. In DNA form, the CDR3 reads TGTGCCACCAGTGACCGAAGGGCGTCTAGCACAGATACGCAGTATTTT. This chain links TRBV24-1 with TRBJ2-3, with unresolved D. CDR1 and CDR2 (germline): KGHDR, SFDVKD. V was trimmed by 4 bases and J by 0 bases, leaving 13 bases between them. The CDR3 consists of 16 residues.

V is TRBV9 and J is TRBJ2-1, with 8 nucleotides matching TRBD2. CDR3 length: 15 amino acids. From germline, CDR1 is SGDLS and CDR2 YYNGEE. Losses at the gene ends were 0 bases for V and 7 bases for J; bases not matched to a gene: 6. The CDR3 DNA reads as TGTGCCAGCAGCGTAGGCCCGGGGGGGCTAAATGAGCAGTTCTTC. Its translation is CASSVGPGGLNEQFF. Combining the CDR3 with reference TRBV9 and TRBJ2-1 gives the whole variable domain DSGVTQTPKHLITATGQRVTLRCSPRSGDLSVYWYQQSLDQGLQFLIQYYNGEERAKGNILERFSAQQFPDLHSELNLSSLELGDSALYFCASSVGPGGLNEQFFGPGTRLTVL.

V is TRBV6-2 or TRBV6-3 and J is TRBJ2-6; a possible D gene is TRBD1 (5 bases). The CDR3 totals 16 residues. Germline-derived CDR1 and CDR2 are MNHEY and SVGEGT. The germline V and J ends were trimmed by 6 bases and 3 bases, with 15 bases remaining between them. The CDR3 DNA is TGTGCCAGCAGCCCCAAAGGGGCATATGGGGCCAACGTCCTGACTTTC. It specifies CASSPKGAYGANVLTF.

This clonotype was seen at least ten times. The V gene is TRBV7-6, the J gene TRBJ2-5; 9 bases are shared with TRBD1. Unmatched junction bases numbered 4, after V lost 4 bases and J lost 1 base. Looked up from germline, CDR1 is SGHVS and CDR2 is FNYEAQ. This CDR3 comprises 15 residues. CDR3 sequence reads: CASSWTGALQETQYF. The CDR3 DNA reads as TGTGCCAGCAGCTGGACAGGGGCCCTCCAAGAGACCCAGTACTTC.

The rearrangement links TRBV27 to TRBJ2-7; 10 nucleotides agree with TRBD1. With V trimmed by 4 bases and J by 3 bases, 6 bases remained unmatched. The CDR3 consists of 15 residues. The germline V gene encodes CDR1 MNHEY and CDR2 SMNVEV (reference sequence). The CDR3, as DNA: TGTGCCAGCAGTTCACCGGGACAGGGGAACTACGAGCAGTACTTC. Protein: CASSSPGQGNYEQYF.

This clonotype has a count of ten or more. V usage is TRBV7-9 and J usage is TRBJ2-1; TRBD2 agrees at 12 bases. This CDR3 contains 16 residues. The trim removed 5 bases at V and 0 bases at J, leaving 2 bases unmatched. Germline V gene data show CDR1 as SEHNR and CDR2 as FQNEAQ (reference sequence). This chain's CDR3 is CASSASGGASYNEQFF. Here the CDR3 DNA reads TGTGCCAGCAGCGCTAGCGGGGGGGCCTCCTACAATGAGCAGTTCTTC.

V usage is TRBV27 and J usage is TRBJ1-2, with TRBD1 as a possible D gene (6 bases). Germline V gene lookup returns CDR1 MNHEY and CDR2 SMNVEV (reference sequence). This CDR3 is 12 amino acids long. V was pared by 10 bases and J by 8 bases, with 17 bases between. The CDR3 protein is CATQGMLGGYTF. The CDR3 coding sequence is TGTGCCACACAGGGTATGTTAGGAGGCTACACCTTC.